Below, one T cell receptor beta chain is given with its context. What it binds is unknown. This sample was taken from a study of cytomegalovirus exposure and HLA in healthy donors. Study results and caveats: A later analysis found TCR association rates differed by HLA locus, highest for DRB1 and lowest for HLA-C.

V gave up 4 bases and J gave up 7 bases; unmatched junction bases: 13. CDR1 and CDR2 from the germline V gene are SGHRS and YFSETQ. The CDR3 covers 15 residues. The PCR was carried out with 60 Vbeta primers and 13 Jbeta primers. Produced via immunoSEQ multiplex PCR; TCRdb's table is partial and in-frame only. The repertoire holds around 180,000 clones, with 70% to 80% as singletons. The receptor was derived from a man aged 60 to 75 in good health and CMV-seronegative. Specimen: PBMCs. V usage is TRBV5-1 and J usage is TRBJ2-7, with 8 bases lining up with TRBD2. The CDR3 loop is CASSPEGLAGREQYF. The CDR3 region has the DNA TGCGCCAGCAGCCCGGAGGGGTTAGCGGGACGGGAGCAGTACTTC.